These 7 T cell receptor beta chains originate from one sample sequenced in a study of blood T cell repertoires in COVID-19. The table came from immunoSEQ multiplex PCR; TCRdb's copy has only in-frame clones and leaves some out. This table has 150,000 to 250,000 clones, 65% to 85% appearing once. The specimen was PBMCs or T cells enriched from blood (not recorded which). Source of these receptors: a man aged 40-49 years who had recovered from COVID-19.

The rearrangement uses TRBV4-2 and TRBJ1-1; the D gene is possibly TRBD1 (5 bases). CDR1 and CDR2 (germline): LGHNA, YNFKEQ. The V end lost 2 bases, the J end lost 3 bases, and 10 bases lay between the germline ends. The CDR3 has 14 residues. In DNA, the CDR3 is TGTGCCAGCAGCCAAAGCGGGGCGGACACTGAAGCTTTCTTT. It encodes CASSQSGADTEAFF.

The rearrangement uses TRBV19 and TRBJ1-3, with TRBD1 matching over 10 bases. Germline trimming cut 8 bases from V and 5 bases from J; bases unmatched to any gene: 9. CDR3 size: 15 residues. Germline V gene lookup returns CDR1 LNHDA and CDR2 SQIVND (reference sequence). This CDR3 reads CASGPGQGTRNTIYF. The CDR3 DNA sequence: TGTGCCAGTGGTCCGGGACAGGGGACGAGAAACACCATATATTTT.

The rearrangement links TRBV10-3 to TRBJ1-5, with D tentatively TRBD1 (5 bases). The V and J ends lost 3 bases and 0 bases respectively, with 12 bases between them. This CDR3 is 16 amino acids long. Germline CDR1 reads ENHRY; CDR2 reads SYGVKD. CDR3 residues: CAISDGGDNSNQPQHF. CDR3 nucleotide sequence: TGTGCCATCAGTGACGGGGGAGATAATAGCAATCAGCCCCAGCATTTT.

This clone was detected only once. V is TRBV4-2 and J is TRBJ2-3; 14 nucleotides align to TRBD2. The CDR3 consists of 17 residues. Germline V gene data show CDR1 as LGHNA and CDR2 as YNFKEQ. V shed 0 bases and J 5 bases; nucleotides not matched to a gene: 4. The CDR3 region has the DNA TGTGCCAGCAGCCAAGATAGGGGGACTAGCGGGAGAGATACGCAGTATTTT. This encodes CASSQDRGTSGRDTQYF.

This chain joins TRBV28 and TRBJ2-7, with 8 bases lining up with TRBD2. The CDR3 covers 15 residues. V shed 5 bases and J 3 bases; nucleotides not matched to a gene: 9. Germline values: CDR1 MDHEN, CDR2 SYDVKM. CDR3 sequence reads: CASSKKRGPLYEQYF. In DNA, the CDR3 is TGTGCCAGCAGTAAAAAGCGGGGGCCGCTCTACGAGCAGTACTTC.

V usage is TRBV19 and J usage is TRBJ1-5, with D uncertain. The CDR3 totals 15 residues. Germline-derived CDR1 and CDR2 are LNHDA and SQIVND (reference sequence). V gave up 3 bases and J gave up 0 bases, with 9 bases separating them. CDR3 in amino acids: CASSMSSYSNQPQHF. The CDR3 DNA reads as TGTGCCAGTAGTATGTCCAGTTATAGCAATCAGCCCCAGCATTTT.

This clone has a single count. This chain links TRBV3-1 (or the pseudogene TRBV3-2) with TRBJ1-3, with D perhaps TRBD1 (5 bases). This CDR3 has 18 residues. Per germline, CDR1 LGHDT and CDR2 YNNKEL (reference sequence). The V gene lost 3 bases and the J gene lost 0 bases, with 18 bases spanning the gap. The CDR3: CASSHVTDDFSSGNTIYF. CDR3 nucleotide sequence: TGTGCCAGCAGCCATGTGACAGATGATTTTAGCTCTGGAAACACCATATATTTT.